This TCR beta chain was sequenced for a study of T cell responses to AZD1222 COVID-19 vaccine (dated by TCRdb to the early 2020s). The study in broad terms: A total of approximately 240 trial participants underwent TCR sequencing, of whom about 210 received two doses of AZD1222 and some 25 received two doses of the MenACWY control vaccine. Trial participants were enrolled into age subgroups of 18-55, 56-69 and 70-plus years, which contained roughly 140, 27 and 60 TCR-sequenced participants, respectively. What the authors observed across the whole study: Epitopes outside the regions mutated in the B.1.351 and B.1.1.7 variants were reportedly recognized by nearly half of the unique spike-specific TCRs. CD4 TCRs associated with the vaccine covered the entire spike protein, and the dominant responses were in regions 160-218 and 743-854. Spike-specific TCR breadth and depth rose significantly after two AZD1222 doses compared with day 0 and with MenACWY recipients. Conclusions about previously exposed vaccinees were limited because only a handful of AZD1222 recipients were SARS-CoV-2 seropositive at baseline. Because no samples from the day 14 peak response were available, repertoires could be characterized only after the peak T cell response. Participants were mostly white British and included more females than males, and it was suggested by the authors that clonal diversity may have been underestimated. The 56-69-year group was small, and its depth increase did not reach significance, likely because of low power.

The germline V gene gives CDR1 as MDHEN and CDR2 as SYDVKM. The CDR3 sequence holds 15 residues, the cysteine and phenylalanine included. Only CDR3 DNA remains: 45 bases, in frame from the first base. Deletion took 2 bases off V and 4 bases off J, with a span of 14 bases between the germline ends. Details on this clone: This receptor's antigen is unknown. One base away there is no much larger clone; base qualities are not given.

Read against the paper, the sample's time point label means: about 28 days (+/-7) after the second vaccine dose. AZD1222 recipients whose second dose came at about 4 weeks and those whose second dose came at about 12 weeks were combined into one group, since spike-specific TCR depth and breadth did not differ between the two schedules. The vaccinee samples were drawn from two UK trials, COV001 and COV002, one of which was a single-blind randomized controlled phase 2/3 trial testing AZD1222 (ChAdOx1 nCoV-19) in healthy adults. Trial participant PBMC samples were collected at day 0 and day 28 after the second dose for TCRbeta chain sequencing. The CDR3 regions of human TCRbeta chains were subjected to immunosequencing. In the source study's methods: Repertoire TCRs were matched against a reference library of SARS-CoV-2-specific TCRs generated with the MIRA antigen-specificity platform. Breadth was defined as the fraction of unique TCRs that were SARS-CoV-2-associated, and depth was defined as the fraction of total T cells that were SARS-CoV-2-associated. Each spike-specific TCR was assigned to its reactive spike region and to a CD4 or CD8 class using the MIRA data. Log10-transformed breadth and depth values were compared by one-way ANOVA with Sidak's multiple comparisons tests. TCRdb provides this immuneACCESS table in a form limited to in-frame rearrangements. Some clones are lacking; in checked studies, under half of them reflect an unresolved V gene, and why the rest are absent is not known. D and trimming were read from the DNA, whereas the V and J calls and clone size are those reported in that table. This sample is represented by roughly 150,000 clones; over 80% of them were singletons. Roughly 9.7% of the sample is taken by the ten largest.

Sequencing was performed on peripheral blood, taken 28 days after the second AZD1222 dose. The rearrangement joined TRBV28 to TRBJ1-2; possibly the D gene is TRBD1, per 5 matching bases. This receptor was identified in an adult who received the AZD1222 COVID-19 vaccine. The sequenced DNA: TGTGCCAGCAGTTTAGCAGGGATTCTAGGCTATGGCTACACCTTC. Its protein reads: CASSLAGILGYGYTF.